One sample yielded the 10 T cell receptor beta chains listed below, sequenced in a study of neurological immune-mediated disorders. A single record per CDR3 protein comes from TCRdb applying MiXCR to the 5' RACE reads. This sample has 72,000 or so distinct CDR3 sequences, with 15% to 20% found just once. The sequencing sample was made of PBMCs. These receptors came from a woman aged 40 to 55 in good health.

This clonotype was detected many times. The CDR3 region is CASSEEVLRGEGDTQYF. For the CDR3, the DNA is TGTGCCAGCAGTGAAGAGGTTTTAAGGGGGGAGGGAGATACGCAGTATTTT. V is TRBV25-1 and J is TRBJ2-3, with TRBD2 as a possible D gene (7 bases). In germline, CDR1 is MGHDK, CDR2 SYGVNS. V was pared by 2 bases and J by 5 bases, with 20 bases between. This CDR3 has 17 residues.

V and J are TRBV20-1 and TRBJ2-1, with 15 bases that match TRBD2. The CDR3 spans 14 residues. Germline V gene data show CDR1 as DFQATT and CDR2 as SNEGSKA (reference sequence). CDR3 DNA sequence: TGCAGCCCAGGGACTAGCGGGGGGAACAATGAGCAGTTCTTC. Its protein is CSPGTSGGNNEQFF.

This clonotype occurred a few times. The CDR3: CASSSMILRGEKLFF. CDR3 DNA: TGTGCCAGCAGTTCCATGATCCTACGGGGTGAAAAACTGTTTTTT. The chain combines TRBV28 with TRBJ1-4; no clear D. Trimming left V 4 bases short and J 7 bases short, with 16 bases between. Germline CDR1 reads MDHEN; CDR2 reads SYDVKM. CDR3 length equals 15 residues.

This clonotype was recorded at least ten times. The J gene is TRBJ2-5, the V gene TRBV15; tentatively, D is TRBD2 (6 bases). The CDR3 is 14 residues long. Trimming pared 5 bases from V and 5 bases from J, leaving 15 bases between. Germline V gene data show CDR1 as LNHNV and CDR2 as YYDKDF (reference sequence). The CDR3 sequence: CATSQRAGSETQYF. CDR3 nucleotide sequence: TGTGCCACCAGCCAGAGGGCGGGGTCGGAGACCCAGTACTTC.

This clonotype has ten or more counts. The chain is built from TRBV12-3 or TRBV12-4 and TRBJ1-4; D perhaps matches TRBD1 (5 bases). V lost 3 bases to trimming and J lost 4 bases, with 9 bases between them. The CDR3 is 14 residues long. The CDR3 sequence: CASSLWGFNEKLFF. The CDR3 nucleotides read TGTGCCAGCAGTTTGTGGGGCTTTAATGAAAAACTGTTTTTT.

This clonotype was found a few times. The chain employs TRBV12-3 or TRBV12-4 and TRBJ1-2; D is undetermined. Trimming removed 5 bases from V and 8 bases from J, with 15 bases in between. CDR3 length: 13 amino acids. CDR3 DNA: TGTGCCAGCAGTCCCTCCTCGGACGGGGGCTACACCTTC. Protein: CASSPSSDGGYTF.

The sample holds many counts of this clonotype. The rearrangement links TRBV7-3 to TRBJ2-6; 7 bases are shared with TRBD1. From germline, CDR1 is SGHTA and CDR2 FQGTGA. V gave up 4 bases and J gave up 0 bases; unmatched junction bases: 9. The CDR3 totals 18 residues. For the CDR3, the DNA is TGTGCCAGCAGCTCCCCGGGACAGTTCAACTCTGGGGCCAACGTCCTGACTTTC. This encodes CASSSPGQFNSGANVLTF.

This clonotype has at least ten counts. The V and J genes are TRBV3-1 and TRBJ1-1, with D maybe TRBD1 (6 bases). The CDR3 loop spans 14 amino acids. Germline V lookup: CDR1 LGHDT, CDR2 YNNKEL (reference sequence). Trimming cost V 1 base and J 5 bases, with 11 bases left between them. The CDR3 sequence is CASSQAGGRTEAFF. DNA for the CDR3: TGTGCCAGCAGCCAAGCGGGGGGGCGAACTGAAGCTTTCTTT. The full variable domain, its missing parts supplied by reference TRBV3-1 and TRBJ1-1, is DTAVSQTPKYLVTQMGNDKSIKCEQNLGHDTMYWYKQDSKKFLKIMFSYNNKELIINETVPNRFSPKSPDKAHLNLHINSLELGDSAVYFCASSQAGGRTEAFFGQGTRLTVV.

This clonotype was counted ten times or more. The rearrangement uses TRBV6-5 and TRBJ1-2, with TRBD1 identical over 7 bases. The CDR3 totals 12 residues. Germline V gene lookup returns CDR1 MNHEY and CDR2 SVGAGI. The trim removed 4 bases at V and 8 bases at J, leaving 4 bases unmatched. The chain's CDR3 is CASSLDRRGYTF. CDR3 nucleotides: TGTGCCAGCAGTTTGGACAGGAGAGGCTACACCTTC.

On this clonotype itself: The junction and the germline gene differ at one end; a read error may be behind it. The chain recombines TRBV18 with TRBJ2-6; unclear D gene. The CDR3 extends over 15 amino acids. Germline lookup yields CDR1 KGHSH and CDR2 LQKENI. This CDR3 reads CVSSPLAGGANVLTF. The CDR3 DNA is TGTGTCAGCTCCCCCCTTGCAGGCGGGGCCAACGTCCTGACTTTC.